These 18 T cell receptor beta chains were all obtained from the same sample, sequenced in a study of T cells expressing NK-cell markers. Reanalyzing the 5' RACE reads, TCRdb keeps one entry per CDR3 protein, without DNA. The sample's table shows roughly 420,000 distinct CDR3 sequences. The material sequenced was blood T cells: a sorted CD56 or NKG2C T cell subset, CD4+ or CD8+ T cells, or bulk PBMC T cells (not recorded which). These receptors all stem from a woman aged 18-70 years in good health.

V usage is TRBV5-4 and J usage is TRBJ2-1; TCRdb names TRBD2, which stays unverified in the absence of DNA. CDR1 and CDR2 from the germline V gene are SGHNT and YYREEE (reference sequence). The CDR3 has 15 amino acids. CDR3 amino acids: CASSLAGERYNEQFF. Together with reference TRBV5-4 and TRBJ2-1, the CDR3 gives the full variable domain: ETGVTQSPTHLIKTRGQQVTLRCSSQSGHNTVSWYQQALGQGPQFIFQYYREEENGRGNFPPRFSGLQFPNYSSELNVNALELDDSALYLCASSLAGERYNEQFFGPGTRLTVL.

The rearrangement links TRBV7-9 to TRBJ2-1; TCRdb picks TRBD2, but there is no DNA to check that call. This CDR3 is 15 amino acids long. CDR1 is SEHNR, CDR2 FQNEAQ, per germline (reference sequence). This CDR3 reads CASSRRLAGSNEQFF.

The chain uses TRBV19 and TRBJ2-3; with no DNA, the TCRdb D assignment of TRBD1 cannot be verified. Per germline, CDR1 LNHDA and CDR2 SQIVND (reference sequence). This CDR3 region has 13 residues. The CDR3 spells CASCKGYRDTQYF.

The rearrangement links TRBV24-1 to TRBJ2-3; TCRdb designates TRBD1, a call that cannot be tested without DNA. The length of the CDR3 is 15 residues. Germline lookup yields CDR1 KGHDR and CDR2 SFDVKD. The CDR3 spells CATSDSGTGGLAQYF.

The V gene is TRBV6-5, the J gene TRBJ1-6. Germline CDR1 reads MNHEY; CDR2 reads SVGAGI. The CDR3 is made up of 16 amino acids. CDR3 sequence: CASSYSEASWGSPLHF.

The chain carries TRBV19 and TRBJ2-2; TCRdb's D gene call, TRBD2, goes unchecked for lack of DNA. Germline assignment: CDR1 LNHDA and CDR2 SQIVND (reference sequence). There are 17 residues in the CDR3. CDR3 loop: CASSTSGRSWGTGELFF.

The gene calls are TRBV5-6 and TRBJ1-2. CDR1 is SGHDT and CDR2 is YYEEEE in the germline V gene. The CDR3 runs to 13 residues. CDR3: CASSGTPWDGYTF.

The chain joins TRBV29-1 to TRBJ2-7; TCRdb reports TRBD1, a call that lacks DNA to check it against. CDR1 and CDR2 (germline): SQVTM, ANQGSEA. The CDR3 totals 14 residues. This CDR3 reads CSVEGHGGAYEQYF.

The V gene is TRBV27, the J gene TRBJ2-7. The CDR3 is 14 amino acids. Germline CDR1 is MNHEY and CDR2 is SMNVEV (reference sequence). The CDR3 here is CASSFRGSAYEQYF.

The chain is built from TRBV11-2 and TRBJ2-1; TCRdb's assignment of TRBD1 cannot be checked, as there is no DNA. CDR1 SGHAT and CDR2 FQNNGV come from the germline V gene. This CDR3 has 17 amino acids. The CDR3 loop reads CASSRGWSAGIYNEQFF.

The rearrangement joins TRBV12-3 or TRBV12-4 to TRBJ2-1; TCRdb gives TRBD1 as the D gene, but with no DNA this cannot be confirmed. The CDR3 is made up of 14 amino acids. The CDR3 protein is CASSLETDRLLQFF.

The chain links TRBV5-1 to TRBJ2-7. Germline CDR1 SGHRS, CDR2 YFSETQ. This CDR3 region has 12 residues. The CDR3 spells CASSGGSYEQYF. The whole variable domain, remainder taken from reference TRBV5-1 and TRBJ2-7, is KAGVTQTPRYLIKTRGQQVTLSCSPISGHRSVSWYQQTPGQGLQFLFEYFSETQRNKGNFPGRFSGRQFSNSRSEMNVSTLELGDSALYLCASSGGSYEQYFGPGTRLTVT.

This chain connects TRBV14 to TRBJ1-2; the TRBD1 assignment by TCRdb is unverifiable without DNA. Germline-derived CDR1 and CDR2 are SGHDN and FVKESK. The CDR3 sequence is 14 residues long. The CDR3 spells CASSQTDSLYGYTF.

The rearrangement uses TRBV12-3 or TRBV12-4 and TRBJ1-2; lacking DNA, the TRBD1 call made by TCRdb goes unchecked. The CDR3 sequence is 15 residues long. The CDR3 here is CASRPWDRDYYGYTF.

This chain connects TRBV12-3 or TRBV12-4 to TRBJ2-3; absent DNA, TCRdb's TRBD2 call cannot be checked. The CDR3 covers 17 residues. CDR3 sequence: CASSLQLAGDLTDTQYF.

The rearrangement links TRBV19 to TRBJ1-4. The CDR3 loop spans 14 amino acids. Per the germline V gene, CDR1 is LNHDA and CDR2 is SQIVND (reference sequence). The CDR3 spells CASSTDPPNEKLFF.

The chain has TRBV18 and TRBJ2-3. The CDR3 totals 14 residues. Germline-derived CDR1 and CDR2 are KGHSH and LQKENI. CDR3 in amino acids: CASSPSWGTDTQYF.

The chain is built from TRBV5-1 and TRBJ2-1; checking the TCRdb D call of TRBD1 is not possible without DNA. The CDR3 spans 15 residues. CDR1 SGHRS and CDR2 YFSETQ come from the germline V gene. The CDR3 sequence is CASSLGGEGYNEQFF.